This TCR beta chain was documented in a study of beta chain features in type 1 diabetes. Study-level information: Healthy donors resembled patients in age, gender and cell yields. Broader study findings: All four CD4+ subsets from Type 1 diabetes patients carried moderately but significantly shorter TCRB CDR3s.

Comment on this clone: Its antigen is still unknown.

Germline V gives CDR1 SGHRS, CDR2 YFSETQ. The CDR3 has 15 amino acids. The V and J ends lost 1 base and 2 bases respectively, with 10 bases between them. As every portion of the isolated RNA was reverse transcribed, the sequencing read expressed TCRB transcripts. The repertoire was sequenced with immunoSEQ multiplex PCR; TCRdb's copy has only in-frame clones and lacks some. The data contain approximately 52,000 clones, about 60% of them singletons. The chain combines TRBV5-1 with TRBJ2-1, with D uncertain. Sequenced sample: stem cell memory CD4+ T cells from blood. This clonotype originated in a woman in her twenties or thirties with type 1 diabetes. CDR3 residues: CASSLSKPTYNEQFF. For the CDR3, the DNA is TGCGCCAGCAGCTTGTCAAAGCCCACCTACAATGAGCAGTTCTTC.